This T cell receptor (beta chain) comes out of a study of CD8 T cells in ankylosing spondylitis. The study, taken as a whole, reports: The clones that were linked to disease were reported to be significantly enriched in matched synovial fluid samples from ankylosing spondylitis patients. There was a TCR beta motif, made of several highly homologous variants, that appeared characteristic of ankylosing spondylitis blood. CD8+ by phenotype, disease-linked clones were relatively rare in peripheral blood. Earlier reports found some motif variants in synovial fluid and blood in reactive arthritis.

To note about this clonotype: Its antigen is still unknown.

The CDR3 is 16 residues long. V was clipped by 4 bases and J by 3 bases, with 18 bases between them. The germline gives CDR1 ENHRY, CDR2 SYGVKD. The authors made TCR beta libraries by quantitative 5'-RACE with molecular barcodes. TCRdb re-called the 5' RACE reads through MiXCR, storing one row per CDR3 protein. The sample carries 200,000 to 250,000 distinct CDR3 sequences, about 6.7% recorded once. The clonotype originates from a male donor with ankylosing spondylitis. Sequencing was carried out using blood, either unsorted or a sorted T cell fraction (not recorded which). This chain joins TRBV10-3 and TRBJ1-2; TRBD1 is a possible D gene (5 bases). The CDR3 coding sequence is TGTGCCATCAGTGGGGACTATTCCGGGGTTCACTATGGCTACACCTTC. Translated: CAISGDYSGVHYGYTF.